The following is a T cell receptor beta chain sequence with its context. Antigen unknown. There are 14 residues in the CDR3. Germline V gene sequence: CDR1 MDHEN, CDR2 SYDVKM. V was shortened by 8 bases and J by 4 bases, with 18 bases between the two germline ends. This specimen belongs to a study of beta chain features in type 1 diabetes. Study background: Sorted cell examination encompassed over 90 million cells across all samples.

All of the isolated RNA was reverse transcribed, so expressed TCRB transcripts were sequenced. TCRdb keeps only in-frame clones here, not all; method: immunoSEQ multiplex PCR. This sample has roughly 400,000 clones, with over 12% found just once. Points from the study as a whole: Any PCR bias toward short templates would affect both groups alike. Any HLA type influence on TCRB rearrangement was left unresolved here.

The TCR was taken from a woman aged 18-29 years in good health. Sequencing was carried out using naive CD4+ T cells from blood. This sequence joins TRBV28 and TRBJ2-7, with D possibly TRBD1 on 6 matching bases. The DNA of the CDR3 is TGTGCCAGCCTAGACTTGGACAGTCCTTACGAGCAGTACTTC. Residues: CASLDLDSPYEQYF.